This TCR beta chain was recorded in a study of tumor T cells in aggressive B-cell lymphoma. TCRdb's table, derived via immunoSEQ multiplex PCR, lists solely in-frame clones and lacks some. The sample records approximately 10,000 clones, 70% to 90% being singletons. With 5 bases removed from V and 0 bases from J, the gap between germline ends came to 26 bases. This CDR3 has 19 amino acids. Germline assignment: CDR1 SQVTM and CDR2 ANQGSEA. This clone was seen just once. The source of this sequence is an adult with diffuse large B cell lymphoma. The sequencing sample was made of tumor tissue. This chain links TRBV29-1 with TRBJ2-1; D unresolved. The CDR3 DNA reads TGCAGCGTTCCCCTGATCTTAAACTCTTTAAAGAGCTCCTACAATGAGCAGTTCTTC. It specifies CSVPLILNSLKSSYNEQFF.